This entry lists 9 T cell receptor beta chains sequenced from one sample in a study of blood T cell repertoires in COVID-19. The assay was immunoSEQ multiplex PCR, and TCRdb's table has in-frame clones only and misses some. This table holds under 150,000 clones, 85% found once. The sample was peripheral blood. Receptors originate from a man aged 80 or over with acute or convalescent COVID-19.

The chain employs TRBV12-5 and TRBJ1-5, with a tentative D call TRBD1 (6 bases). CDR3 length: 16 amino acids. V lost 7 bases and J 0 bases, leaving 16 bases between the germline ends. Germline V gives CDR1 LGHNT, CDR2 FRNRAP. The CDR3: CASASGGADSNQPQHF. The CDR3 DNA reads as TGTGCTAGTGCCTCTGGGGGGGCGGATAGCAATCAGCCCCAGCATTTT.

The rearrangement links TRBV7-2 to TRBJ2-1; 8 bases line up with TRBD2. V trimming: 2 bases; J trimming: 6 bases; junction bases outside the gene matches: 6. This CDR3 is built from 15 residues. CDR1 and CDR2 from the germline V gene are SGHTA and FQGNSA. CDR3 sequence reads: CASSLSGSYSNEQFF. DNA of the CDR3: TGTGCCAGCAGCTTAAGCGGGAGCTACTCCAATGAGCAGTTCTTC.

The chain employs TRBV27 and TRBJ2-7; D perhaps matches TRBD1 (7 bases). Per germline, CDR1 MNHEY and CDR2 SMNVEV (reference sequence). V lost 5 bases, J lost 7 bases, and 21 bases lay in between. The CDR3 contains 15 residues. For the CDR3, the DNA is TGTGCCAGCAGTGTATTGGGGGGACAGCCCTGGGAGCAGTACTTC. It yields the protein CASSVLGGQPWEQYF.

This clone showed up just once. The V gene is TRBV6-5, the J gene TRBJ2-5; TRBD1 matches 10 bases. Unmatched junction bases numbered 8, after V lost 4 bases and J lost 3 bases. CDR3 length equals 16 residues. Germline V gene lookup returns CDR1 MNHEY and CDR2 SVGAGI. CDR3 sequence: CASSWGIGQGEETQYF. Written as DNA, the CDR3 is TGTGCCAGCAGTTGGGGCATCGGACAGGGGGAAGAGACCCAGTACTTC.

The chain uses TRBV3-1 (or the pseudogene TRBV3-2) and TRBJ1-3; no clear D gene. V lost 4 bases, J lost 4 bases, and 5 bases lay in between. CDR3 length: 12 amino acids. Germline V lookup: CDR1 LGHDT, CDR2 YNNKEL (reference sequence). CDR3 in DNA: TGTGCCAGCAGCCCACAGGGAAACACCATATATTTT. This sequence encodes CASSPQGNTIYF.

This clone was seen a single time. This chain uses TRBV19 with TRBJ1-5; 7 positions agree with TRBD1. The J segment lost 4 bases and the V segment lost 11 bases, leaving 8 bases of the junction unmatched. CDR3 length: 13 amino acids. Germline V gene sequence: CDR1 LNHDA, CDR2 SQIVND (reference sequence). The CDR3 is CAGSRDRNQPQHF. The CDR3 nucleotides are TGTGCCGGATCCCGGGACAGAAATCAGCCCCAGCATTTT.

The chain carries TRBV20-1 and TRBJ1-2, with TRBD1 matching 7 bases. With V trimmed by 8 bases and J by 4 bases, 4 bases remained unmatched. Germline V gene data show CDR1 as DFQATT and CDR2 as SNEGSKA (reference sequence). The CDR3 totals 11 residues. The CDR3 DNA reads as TGCAGTTGCAGGGGGGTCTATGGCTACACCTTC. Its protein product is CSCRGVYGYTF.

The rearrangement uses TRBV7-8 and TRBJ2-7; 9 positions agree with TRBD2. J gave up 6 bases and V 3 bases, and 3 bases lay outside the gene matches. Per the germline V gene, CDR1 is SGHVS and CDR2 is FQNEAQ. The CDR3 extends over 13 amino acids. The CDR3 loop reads CASSFVAGVEQYF. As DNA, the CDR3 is TGTGCCAGCAGCTTCGTAGCGGGAGTCGAGCAGTACTTC.

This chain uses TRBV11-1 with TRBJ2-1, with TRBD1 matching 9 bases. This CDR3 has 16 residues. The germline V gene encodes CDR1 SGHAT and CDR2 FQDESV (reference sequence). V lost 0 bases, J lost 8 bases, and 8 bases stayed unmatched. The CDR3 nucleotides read TGTGCCAGCAGCTTAGCGGGACAGGGTTTTAGGGATGAGCAGTTCTTC. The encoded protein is CASSLAGQGFRDEQFF.